The entry below gives a single T cell receptor (beta chain) sequence along with its context. Its antigen is unidentified. Compared with germline, one end of the junction differs, possibly owing to a read error. These data originate in a study of early stage breast cancer tumors. Study-wide points: Compared with adjacent normal breast, tumors showed about 2.4-fold denser, more clonal T cells. In about 85% of the 16 patients, blood comparison separated tumor from normal breast. Commonly generated sequences made up most enriched TCRB sequences shared between patients.

The assay was immunoSEQ multiplex PCR, and TCRdb's table has in-frame clones only and misses some. The sample comprises approximately 52,000 clones, roughly 84% of which are singletons, and 1.4% rests with the top ten. The CDR3 is made up of 12 amino acids. From germline, CDR1 is ENHRY and CDR2 SYGVKD. The TCR sequence derives from a person aged 45 to 59 with breast cancer. The chain has TRBV10-3 and TRBJ2-1; D perhaps matches TRBD1 (6 bases). Sequencing was done on a sample of blood. The DNA of the CDR3 is TGTGCCATCGGTGACAGGACCAATGAGCAGTTCTTC. Its protein is CAIGDRTNEQFF.